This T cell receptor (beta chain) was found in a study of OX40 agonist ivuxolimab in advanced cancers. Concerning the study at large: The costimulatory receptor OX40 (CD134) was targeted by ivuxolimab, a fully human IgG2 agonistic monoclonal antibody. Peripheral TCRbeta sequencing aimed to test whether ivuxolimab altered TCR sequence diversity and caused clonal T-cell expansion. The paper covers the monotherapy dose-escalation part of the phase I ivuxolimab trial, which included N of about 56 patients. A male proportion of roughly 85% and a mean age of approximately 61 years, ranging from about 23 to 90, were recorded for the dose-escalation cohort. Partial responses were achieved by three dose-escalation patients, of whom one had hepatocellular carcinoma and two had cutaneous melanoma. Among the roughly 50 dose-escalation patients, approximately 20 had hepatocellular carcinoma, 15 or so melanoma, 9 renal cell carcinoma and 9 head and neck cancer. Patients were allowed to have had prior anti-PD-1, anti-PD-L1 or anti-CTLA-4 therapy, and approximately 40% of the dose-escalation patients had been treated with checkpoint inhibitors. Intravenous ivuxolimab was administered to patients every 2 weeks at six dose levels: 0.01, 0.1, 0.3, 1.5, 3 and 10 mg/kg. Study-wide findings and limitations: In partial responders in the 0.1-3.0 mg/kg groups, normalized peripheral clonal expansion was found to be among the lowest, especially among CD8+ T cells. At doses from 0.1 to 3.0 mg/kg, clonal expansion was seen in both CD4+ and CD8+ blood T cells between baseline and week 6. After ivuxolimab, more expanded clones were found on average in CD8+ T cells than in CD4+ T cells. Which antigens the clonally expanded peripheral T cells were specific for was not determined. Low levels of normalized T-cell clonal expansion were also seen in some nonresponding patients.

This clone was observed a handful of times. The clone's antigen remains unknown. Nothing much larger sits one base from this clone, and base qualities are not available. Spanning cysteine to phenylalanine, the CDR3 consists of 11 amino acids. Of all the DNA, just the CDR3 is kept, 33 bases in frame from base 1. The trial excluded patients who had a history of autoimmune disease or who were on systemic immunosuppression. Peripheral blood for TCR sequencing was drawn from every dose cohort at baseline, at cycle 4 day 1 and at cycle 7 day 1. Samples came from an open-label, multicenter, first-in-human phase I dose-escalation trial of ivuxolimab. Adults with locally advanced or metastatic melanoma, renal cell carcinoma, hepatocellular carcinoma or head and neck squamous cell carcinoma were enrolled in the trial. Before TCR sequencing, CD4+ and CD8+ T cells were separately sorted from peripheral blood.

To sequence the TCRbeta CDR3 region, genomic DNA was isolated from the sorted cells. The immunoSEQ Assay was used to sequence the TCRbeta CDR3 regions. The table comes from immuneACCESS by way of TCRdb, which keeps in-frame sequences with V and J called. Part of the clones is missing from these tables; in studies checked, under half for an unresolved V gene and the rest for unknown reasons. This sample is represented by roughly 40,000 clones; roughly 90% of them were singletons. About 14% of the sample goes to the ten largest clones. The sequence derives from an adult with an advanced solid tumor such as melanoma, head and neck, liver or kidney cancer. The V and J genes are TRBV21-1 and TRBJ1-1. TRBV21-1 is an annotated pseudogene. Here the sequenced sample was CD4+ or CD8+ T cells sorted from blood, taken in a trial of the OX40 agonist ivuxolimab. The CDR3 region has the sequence CASFKYTEAFF. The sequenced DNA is TGTGCCAGCTTCAAGTACACTGAAGCTTTCTTT.